These T cell receptor beta chains were read from a single sample in a study of shared clonotypes between healthy human individuals. Produced via immunoSEQ multiplex PCR; TCRdb's table is partial and in-frame only. The data show over 2 million clones, approximately 90% seen once. The material sequenced was naive CD4+ T cells from PBMCs. These receptors were taken from a man in his late teens or twenties in good health. Some clones in this sample may be carry-over from other donors' samples. The CDR3 runs from the conserved cysteine through the conserved F or W. D genes are given only for firm matches. Rows may omit the clone size; those that give it use once, few, many or a size class.

V,J,size,D,DNA,CDR3
TRBV13,TRBJ1-2,NA,TRBD1,TGTGCCAGCACCGCCTCGGGACAGGGTCTCGGGGGCTACACCTTC,CASTASGQGLGGYTF
TRBV5-1,TRBJ2-7,NA,NA,TGCGCCAGCAGCCGGCCCGGGCAAGTCTACGAGCAGTACTTC,CASSRPGQVYEQYF
TRBV30,TRBJ1-1,NA,TRBD1,TGTGCCTGGAGTTCGGGACAGGGCACTGAAGCTTTCTTT,CAWSSGQGTEAFF
TRBV5-4,TRBJ2-1,NA,TRBD2,TGTGCCAGCAGCAGGACTAGCGGCTACAATGAGCAGTTCTTC,CASSRTSGYNEQFF
TRBV5-1,TRBJ1-1,NA,NA,TGCGCCAGCAGCTTGGATAAGCCTAACACTGAAGCTTTCTTT,CASSLDKPNTEAFF
TRBV5-1,TRBJ2-5,once,TRBD2,TGCGCCAGCAGCTTGGGGGGACTAGCGGGAGGAGGCGAGACCCAGTACTTC,CASSLGGLAGGGETQYF
TRBV5-1,TRBJ1-3,once,NA,TGCACCAGCAGCTTGGGTTCTGGAAACACCATATATTTT,CTSSLGSGNTIYF
TRBV5-6,TRBJ2-2,NA,TRBD2,TGTGCCAGCAGCCTGGGGACCGGGACTAGGAGGGCCGGGGAGCTGTTTTTT,CASSLGTGTRRAGELFF
TRBV2,TRBJ2-7,NA,NA,TGTGCCAGCAGTGATGGAGGCCTGGGAGGCTACGAGCAGTACTTC,CASSDGGLGGYEQYF
TRBV7-2,TRBJ2-5,NA,NA,TGTGCCAGCAGCCCCGATCCCCAAGAGACCCAGTACTTC,CASSPDPQETQYF
TRBV9,TRBJ1-1,NA,NA,TGTGCCAGCAGCGTAGTGGGAGCCAACACTGAAGCTTTCTTT,CASSVVGANTEAFF
TRBV28,TRBJ2-7,NA,TRBD2,TGTGCCAGCACCAGCCCGGGGGGTGTACCCTACGAGCAGTACTTC,CASTSPGGVPYEQYF
TRBV7-9,TRBJ2-4,NA,NA,TGTGCCAGCAGCTTAGTGGGGGCCCCCGGCGCCAAAAACATTCAGTACTTC,CASSLVGAPGAKNIQYF